The source of this TCR beta chain is a study of blood T cell repertoires in COVID-19. About the research overall: From the United States, Italy and Spain came samples of acute and convalescent COVID-19. T cells, B-cell-depleted T cells, or PBMCs provided the cDNA or gDNA that served as material.

Looked up from germline, CDR1 is LNHDA and CDR2 is SQIVND (reference sequence). This CDR3 region has 11 residues. The germline V and J ends were trimmed by 7 bases and 1 base, with 4 bases remaining between them. This clone was seen a handful of times. As processed by the authors: Nucleated cell counts were estimated from reference gene primer amplification. The repertoire was sequenced with immunoSEQ multiplex PCR; TCRdb's copy has only in-frame clones and lacks some. From that table come the V and J calls and clone size; the DNA was used to work out D and trimming. The repertoire holds roughly 74,000 clones, with 70% to 90% as singletons.

The chain couples TRBV19 to TRBJ1-1; D gene uncertain. This clonotype was sampled from a man aged 65 to 79 with acute or convalescent COVID-19. The material sequenced was peripheral blood. DNA for the CDR3: TGTGCCAGTACACAGAACACTGAAGCTTTCTTT. Translating it yields CASTQNTEAFF.